The present entry profiles one T cell receptor (beta chain) with its context. The target antigen is unknown. The CDR3 runs to 15 residues. V shed 4 bases and J 7 bases; nucleotides not matched to a gene: 10. Germline V gene lookup returns CDR1 SGHKS and CDR2 YYEKEE (reference sequence). Sequencing libraries made from TCR beta cDNA carried unique molecular identifiers. TCRdb fed the PCR reads into MiXCR, producing one record per CDR3 protein. The repertoire holds more than 500,000 distinct CDR3 sequences, with roughly 34% as singletons. The data derive from a study of post-analysis software for immune sequencing data. Study-wide results and caveats: Patients had higher frequencies than controls of roughly five TRBV segments, including TRBV5-6, TRBV5-1 and TRBV20-1.

Sequenced: blood. The chain combines TRBV5-5 with TRBJ2-1, with 8 bases identical to TRBD1. This clonotype was obtained from a girl aged 2-17 years with multiple sclerosis. CDR3 DNA: TGTGCCAGCAGCAAGACAGGGGAAGGATTAAATGAGCAGTTCTTC. It codes for CASSKTGEGLNEQFF.